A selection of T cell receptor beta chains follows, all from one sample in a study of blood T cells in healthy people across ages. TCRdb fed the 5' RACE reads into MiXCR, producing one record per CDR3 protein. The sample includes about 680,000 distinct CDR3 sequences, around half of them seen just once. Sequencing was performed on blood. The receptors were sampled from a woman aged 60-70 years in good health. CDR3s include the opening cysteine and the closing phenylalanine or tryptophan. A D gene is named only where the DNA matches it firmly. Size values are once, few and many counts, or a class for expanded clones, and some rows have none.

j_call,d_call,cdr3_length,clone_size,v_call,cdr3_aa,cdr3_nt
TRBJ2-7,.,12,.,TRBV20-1,CSALTAGDEQYF,TGCAGTGCCCTCACGGCTGGGGACGAGCAGTACTTC
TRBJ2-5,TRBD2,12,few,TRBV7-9,CATSTSVETQYF,TGTGCCACTTCCACTAGCGTTGAGACCCAGTACTTC
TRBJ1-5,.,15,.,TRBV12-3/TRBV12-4,CASRPSGGGNQPQHF,TGTGCCAGCAGACCTAGCGGCGGGGGAAATCAGCCCCAGCATTTT
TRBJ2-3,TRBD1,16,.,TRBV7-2,CASSSTGGRGTDTQYF,TGTGCCAGCAGCTCCACAGGGGGCAGGGGCACAGATACGCAGTATTTT
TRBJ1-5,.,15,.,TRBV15,CATSRGEGVGQPQHF,TGTGCCACCAGCAGAGGAGAGGGGGTTGGTCAGCCCCAGCATTTT
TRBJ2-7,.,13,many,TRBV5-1,CASSLELKGEQYF,TGCGCCAGCAGCTTGGAGCTGAAGGGGGAGCAGTACTTC
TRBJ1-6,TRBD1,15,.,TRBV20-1,CSARAGTGNNSPLHF,TGCAGTGCTAGAGCAGGGACAGGGAACAATTCACCCCTCCACTTT
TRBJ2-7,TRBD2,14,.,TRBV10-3,CAISQRDRSYEQYF,TGTGCCATCAGTCAGCGGGATAGGTCCTACGAGCAGTACTTC
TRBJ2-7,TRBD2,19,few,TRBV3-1,CASSQDRELAGVMSYEQYF,TGTGCCAGCAGCCAAGATCGGGAACTAGCGGGAGTAATGTCCTACGAGCAGTACTTC
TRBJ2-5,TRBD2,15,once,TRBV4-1,CASSQAGGGQETQYF,TGCGCCAGCAGCCAAGCGGGAGGAGGTCAAGAGACCCAGTACTTC
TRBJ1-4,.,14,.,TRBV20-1,CSARDRILFEKLFF,TGCAGTGCTAGAGACCGTATCCTTTTTGAAAAACTGTTTTTT
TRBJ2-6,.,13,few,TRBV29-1,CSVVVSGANVLTF,TGCAGCGTTGTTGTCTCTGGGGCCAACGTCCTGACTTTC
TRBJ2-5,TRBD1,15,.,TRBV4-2,CASSQLTGGGETQYF,TGTGCCAGCAGCCAACTGACAGGGGGTGGGGAGACCCAGTACTTC
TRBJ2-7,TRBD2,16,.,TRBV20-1,CSARDPLAGISYGQYF,TGCAGTGCTAGAGACCCTCTAGCGGGGATCTCCTACGGGCAGTACTTC
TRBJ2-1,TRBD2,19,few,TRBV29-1,CSARKQGTSGSTGYNEQFF,TGCAGCGCCCGAAAACAAGGGACTAGCGGGAGTACGGGCTACAATGAGCAGTTCTTC
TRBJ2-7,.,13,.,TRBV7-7,CASSAADSYEQYF,TGTGCCAGCAGCGCCGCAGACAGTTACGAGCAGTACTTC
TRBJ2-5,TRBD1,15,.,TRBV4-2,CASSPTGGGQETQYF,TGTGCCAGCAGCCCGACAGGGGGTGGGCAAGAGACCCAGTACTTC
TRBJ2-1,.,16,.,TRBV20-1,CSARAPRGRGSNKQFF,TGCAGTGCTAGGGCACCCCGGGGTAGGGGTAGTAATAAGCAGTTCTTC
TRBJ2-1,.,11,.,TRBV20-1,CSAKTGTVQFF,TGCAGTGCTAAAACCGGGACTGTGCAGTTCTTC
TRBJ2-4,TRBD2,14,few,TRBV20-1,CSASSGRAKNIQYF,TGCAGTGCTTCTAGCGGGAGGGCCAAAAACATTCAGTACTTC
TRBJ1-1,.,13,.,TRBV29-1,CSVDAGPNTEAFF,TGCAGCGTTGATGCAGGGCCGAACACTGAAGCTTTCTTT
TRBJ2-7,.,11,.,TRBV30,CAWSQASEQYF,TGTGCCTGGAGCCAGGCTTCCGAGCAGTACTTC
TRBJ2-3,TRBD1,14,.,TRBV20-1,CSAGDRSNTDTQYF,TGCAGTGCTGGGGACAGGTCGAACACAGATACGCAGTATTTT
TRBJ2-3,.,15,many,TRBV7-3,CASSLQAGVTDTQYF,TGTGCCAGCAGCTTACAGGCAGGGGTCACAGATACGCAGTATTTT
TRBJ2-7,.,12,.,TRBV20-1,CSPGHSLYEQYF,TGCAGTCCCGGACACTCGCTTTACGAGCAGTACTTC
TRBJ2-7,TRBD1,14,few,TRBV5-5,CASRIMTGTDEQYF,TGTGCCAGCAGGATCATGACAGGGACCGACGAGCAGTACTTC
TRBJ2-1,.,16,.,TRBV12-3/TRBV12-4,CASSLSPTVAYNEQFF,TGTGCCAGCAGTTTATCCCCCACGGTCGCCTACAATGAGCAGTTCTTC
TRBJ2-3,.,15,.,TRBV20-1,CSARGSTGGGDTQYF,TGCAGTGCTAGGGGATCGACAGGTGGGGGAGATACGCAGTATTTT
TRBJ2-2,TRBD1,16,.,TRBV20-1,CSARDQGQGGSGELFF,TGCAGTGCTAGAGATCAAGGACAGGGGGGTTCCGGGGAGCTGTTTTTT
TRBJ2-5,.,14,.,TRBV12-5,CASGLEGVGETQYF,TGTGCTAGTGGTTTGGAAGGAGTGGGAGAGACCCAGTACTTC
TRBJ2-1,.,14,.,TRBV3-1,CASSWDGSYNEQFF,TGTGCCAGCAGTTGGGACGGATCCTACAATGAGCAGTTCTTC
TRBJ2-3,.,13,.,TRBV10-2,CASSELGGAIGYF,TGCGCCAGCAGTGAGTTAGGCGGAGCGATCGGGTATTTT
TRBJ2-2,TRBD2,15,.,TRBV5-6,CASSWGLADSGELFF,TGTGCCAGCAGCTGGGGACTAGCGGATTCCGGGGAGCTGTTTTTT